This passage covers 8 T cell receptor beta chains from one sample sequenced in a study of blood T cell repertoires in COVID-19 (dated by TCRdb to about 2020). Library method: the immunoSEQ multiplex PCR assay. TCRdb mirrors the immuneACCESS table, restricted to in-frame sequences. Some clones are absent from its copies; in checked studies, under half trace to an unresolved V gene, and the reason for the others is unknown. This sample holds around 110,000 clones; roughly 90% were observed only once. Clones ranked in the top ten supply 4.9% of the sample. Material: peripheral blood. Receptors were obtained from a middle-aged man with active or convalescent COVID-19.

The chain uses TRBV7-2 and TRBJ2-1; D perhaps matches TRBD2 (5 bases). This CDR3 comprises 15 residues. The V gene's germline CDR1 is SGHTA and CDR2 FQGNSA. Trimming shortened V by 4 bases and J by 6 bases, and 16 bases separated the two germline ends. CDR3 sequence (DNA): TGTGCCAGCAGCTCCGACTATTGGGTGGGCAATGAGCAGTTCTTC. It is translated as CASSSDYWVGNEQFF.

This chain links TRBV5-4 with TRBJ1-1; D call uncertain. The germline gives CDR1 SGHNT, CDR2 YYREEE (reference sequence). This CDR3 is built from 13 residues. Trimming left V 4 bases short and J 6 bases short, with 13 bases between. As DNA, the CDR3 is TGTGCCAGCAGCCTTCAGGTACCCTCTGAAGCTTTCTTT. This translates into CASSLQVPSEAFF.

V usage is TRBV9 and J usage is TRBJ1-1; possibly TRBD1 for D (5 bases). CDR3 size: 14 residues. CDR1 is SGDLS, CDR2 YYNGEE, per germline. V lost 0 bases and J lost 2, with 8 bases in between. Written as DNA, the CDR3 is TGTGCCAGCAGCGTAGAAGGGGCTAACACTGAAGCTTTCTTT. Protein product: CASSVEGANTEAFF. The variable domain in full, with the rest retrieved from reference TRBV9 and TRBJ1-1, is DSGVTQTPKHLITATGQRVTLRCSPRSGDLSVYWYQQSLDQGLQFLIQYYNGEERAKGNILERFSAQQFPDLHSELNLSSLELGDSALYFCASSVEGANTEAFFGQGTRLTVV.

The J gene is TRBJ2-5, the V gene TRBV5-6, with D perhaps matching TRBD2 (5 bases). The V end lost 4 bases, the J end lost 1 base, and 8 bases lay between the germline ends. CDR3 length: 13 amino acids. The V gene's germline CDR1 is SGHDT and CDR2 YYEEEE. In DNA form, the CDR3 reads TGTGCCAGCAGCCCTGGGAGCCAAGAGACCCAGTACTTC. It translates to CASSPGSQETQYF.

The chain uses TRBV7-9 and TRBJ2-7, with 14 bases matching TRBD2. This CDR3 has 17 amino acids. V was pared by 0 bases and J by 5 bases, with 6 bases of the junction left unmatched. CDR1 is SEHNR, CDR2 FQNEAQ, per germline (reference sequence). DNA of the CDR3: TGTGCCAGCAGCTTAGCGGGACTAGCGGGAGTCATCCACGAGCAGTACTTC. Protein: CASSLAGLAGVIHEQYF.

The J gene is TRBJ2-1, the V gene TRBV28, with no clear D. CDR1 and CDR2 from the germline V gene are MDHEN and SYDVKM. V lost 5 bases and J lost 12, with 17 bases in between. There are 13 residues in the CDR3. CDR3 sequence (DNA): TGTGCCAGCAGTCTGACACTTACAATGAGGCAGTTCTTC. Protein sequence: CASSLTLTMRQFF.

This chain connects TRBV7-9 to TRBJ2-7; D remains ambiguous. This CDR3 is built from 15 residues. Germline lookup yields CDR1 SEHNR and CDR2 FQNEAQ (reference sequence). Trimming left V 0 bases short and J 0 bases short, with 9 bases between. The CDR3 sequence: CASSLAGSPSYEQYF. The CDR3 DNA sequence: TGTGCCAGCAGCTTAGCGGGCTCCCCCTCCTACGAGCAGTACTTC. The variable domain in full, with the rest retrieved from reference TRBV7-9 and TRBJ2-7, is DTGVSQNPRHKITKRGQNVTFRCDPISEHNRLYWYRQTLGQGPEFLTYFQNEAQLEKSRLLSDRFSAERPKGSFSTLEIQRTEQGDSAMYLCASSLAGSPSYEQYFGPGTRLTVT.

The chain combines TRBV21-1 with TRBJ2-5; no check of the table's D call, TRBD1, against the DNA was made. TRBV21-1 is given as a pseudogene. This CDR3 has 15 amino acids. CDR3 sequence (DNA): TGTGCCAGCAGCAAAGGATTCTACAGGGAGGAGACCCAGTACTTC. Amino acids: CASSKGFYREETQYF.